This T cell receptor beta chain emerged from a study of T-cell reconstitution after alpha-beta-depleted transplantation in children. It was with unique molecular identifiers that the TCRbeta library was prepared. TCRdb redid the calling of the PCR reads with MiXCR, one entry per CDR3 protein. This sample carries 170,000 or so distinct CDR3 sequences, approximately 6.6% of them seen once, and the ten largest clones take around 3.1%. Sequencing was performed on PBMCs from the stem cell graft donor, taken from the stem cell graft. The clonotype originates from a human donor who donated a stem cell graft to a child with Wiskott-Aldrich syndrome.

The CDR3 coding sequence is TGTGCCAGCAGCTCGGGACTAGCGGGAGTTTGCGAGCAGTACTTC. Its translation is CASSSGLAGVCEQYF. The chain carries TRBV7-2 and TRBJ2-7, with 14 bases fitting TRBD2. This CDR3 has 15 amino acids. Germline assignment: CDR1 SGHTA and CDR2 FQGNSA. Losses at the gene ends were 4 bases for V and 6 bases for J; bases not matched to a gene: 5. Using reference TRBV7-2 and TRBJ2-7 for the parts outside the CDR3, the full variable domain is GAGVSQSPSNKVTEKGKDVELRCDPISGHTALYWYRQSLGQGLEFLIYFQGNSAPDKSGLPSDRFSAERTGGSVSTLTIQRTQQEDSAVYLCASSSGLAGVCEQYFGPGTRLTVT.